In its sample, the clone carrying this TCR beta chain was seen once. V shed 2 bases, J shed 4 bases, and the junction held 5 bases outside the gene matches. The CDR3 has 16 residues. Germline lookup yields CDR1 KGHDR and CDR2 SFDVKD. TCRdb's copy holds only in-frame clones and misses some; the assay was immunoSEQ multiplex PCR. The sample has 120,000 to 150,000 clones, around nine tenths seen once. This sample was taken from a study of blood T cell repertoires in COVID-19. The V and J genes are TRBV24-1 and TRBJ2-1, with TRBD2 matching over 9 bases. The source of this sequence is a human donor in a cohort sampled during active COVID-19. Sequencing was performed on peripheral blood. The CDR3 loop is CATSDSSSGKYNEQFF. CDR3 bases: TGTGCCACCAGTGATTCGTCTAGCGGGAAGTACAATGAGCAGTTCTTC.